The source of this TCR beta chain is a study of OX40 agonist ivuxolimab in advanced cancers. Study as a whole: Partial response was recorded in three patients: one hepatocellular carcinoma and two cutaneous melanoma cases. Study-wide points: Relative to CD4+, CD8+ T cells held more expanded clones on average.

The repertoire was sequenced with immunoSEQ multiplex PCR; TCRdb's copy has only in-frame clones and lacks some. Of about 79,000 clones in the sample, approximately 80% are singletons; the top ten hold 0.45% to 0.65%. This clone was seen just once. Its antigen is undetermined. This CDR3 spans 14 amino acids. Per the germline V gene, CDR1 is SGHAT and CDR2 is FQNNGV. Trimming stripped 0 bases from V and 6 bases from J, with 11 bases between. The receptor comes from an adult with an advanced solid tumor such as melanoma, head and neck, liver or kidney cancer. The V gene is TRBV11-2, the J gene TRBJ1-1, with D possibly matching TRBD1 (5 bases). The specimen was CD4+ or CD8+ T cells sorted from blood, collected in a trial of the OX40 agonist ivuxolimab. CDR3 loop: CASSLDPRGAEAFF. CDR3 DNA: TGTGCCAGCAGCTTAGATCCGAGGGGAGCTGAAGCTTTCTTT.